Listed below are T cell receptor beta chains from one sample, sequenced in a study of Graves' ophthalmopathy and Graves' hyperthyroidism. Each CDR3 protein gets one entry after TCRdb re-called the multiplex PCR reads with MiXCR. Here the sample spans about 660,000 distinct CDR3 sequences, 35% to 50% being singletons. Sequencing was carried out using peripheral blood. The receptors here all came from an adult man with Graves' ophthalmopathy. The CDR3 runs from the conserved cysteine through the conserved F or W. D genes are given only for firm matches. Only some rows state a clone size, as once, few, many or a class for expanded clones.

d_call	clone_size	j_call	v_call	cdr3_nt	cdr3_aa
TRBD1	few	TRBJ1-6	TRBV6-5	TGTGCCAGCAGTTACTCGTCAGGGGGCCTTCTTTATAATTCACCCCTCCACTTT	CASSYSSGGLLYNSPLHF
TRBD1	many	TRBJ1-1	TRBV10-3	TGTGCCATCAGCTCCCCCAACAGGGGGCTGGTCACTGAAGCTTTCTTT	CAISSPNRGLVTEAFF
-	-	TRBJ1-4	TRBV7-8	TGTGCCAGCAGCTCCGAGACCCCAACTAATGAAAAACTGTTTTTT	CASSSETPTNEKLFF
-	-	TRBJ1-1	TRBV5-1	TGCGCCAGCAGCTTGGTTGTAGGCCCGAACACTGAAGCTTTCTTT	CASSLVVGPNTEAFF
-	-	TRBJ2-2	TRBV4-2	TGTGCCAGCAGCCAAGTGGTGGGTTGGGGCCTGAACACCGGGGAGCTGTTTTTT	CASSQVVGWGLNTGELFF
TRBD1	-	TRBJ2-5	TRBV7-9	TGTGCCAGCAGCCAGACAGGGGCCGGGGAGACCCAGTACTTC	CASSQTGAGETQYF
TRBD2	-	TRBJ2-2	TRBV7-6	TGTGCCAGCAGCTTGGATGGCGGGGGCACCGGGGAGCTGTTTTTT	CASSLDGGGTGELFF
-	many	TRBJ1-6	TRBV6-5	TGTGCCAGCAGTTATACGATGGGGTCACCCCTCCACTTT	CASSYTMGSPLHF
-	-	TRBJ2-7	TRBV10-3	TGTGCCAGCAGCGAAGGGACCGGAACCTACGAGCAGTACTTC	CASSEGTGTYEQYF
-	many	TRBJ1-2	TRBV6-5	TGTGCCAGCAGTCTCGGACAGTTTAACTATGGCTACACCTTC	CASSLGQFNYGYTF
TRBD1	many	TRBJ1-1	TRBV19	TGTGCCAGTAGTACCCTCGGGACAGGCCGCACTGAAGCTTTCTTT	CASSTLGTGRTEAFF
-	-	TRBJ2-5	TRBV15	TGTGCCACCAGCAGAGTTGGGGGGCGTGGGGAGACCCAGTACTTC	CATSRVGGRGETQYF
TRBD1	-	TRBJ1-4	TRBV5-1	TGCGCCAGCAGCCCGGGACAGGGGTCCTTTAATGAAAAACTGTTTTTT	CASSPGQGSFNEKLFF
-	few	TRBJ1-2	TRBV30	TGTGCCTGGAGTGGGGGAATCGATGGCTACACCTTC	CAWSGGIDGYTF
-	-	TRBJ1-2	TRBV15	TGTGCCACCAGCAGCCAGAGACAGGAACCGAACTATGGCTACACCTTC	CATSSQRQEPNYGYTF
-	-	TRBJ2-7	TRBV4-1	TGCGCCAGCAGCCAAGTGAGCTCTTCCTACGAGCAGTACTTC	CASSQVSSSYEQYF
-	many	TRBJ1-2	TRBV12-3/TRBV12-4	TGTGCCAGCAGCGTAGTCCCAGGAGATGGCTACACCTTC	CASSVVPGDGYTF
TRBD1	few	TRBJ1-4	TRBV12-3/TRBV12-4	TGTGCCAGCAGCGAGGCACCAGGGGGGGGAAAACTGTTTTTT	CASSEAPGGGKLFF
-	-	TRBJ2-7	TRBV19	TGTGCCAGTAGTCTAAATGGGAGAGGGCCCTACGAGCAGTACTTC	CASSLNGRGPYEQYF
TRBD2	-	TRBJ2-2	TRBV6-4	TGTGCCAGCAGTGACTCTATAAGCGGGGACACCGGGGAGCTGTTTTTT	CASSDSISGDTGELFF
-	many	TRBJ1-1	TRBV11-2	TGTGCCAGCAGCTTAGTTCGGGGGCGTACTGAAGCTTTCTTT	CASSLVRGRTEAFF
-	-	TRBJ1-2	TRBV25-1	TGTGCCAGGAGCGGCCGTGGCTACACCTTC	CARSGRGYTF
-	-	TRBJ2-7	TRBV9	TGTGCCAGCAGCGCCCAACTACTTTACCAGGGGAGGCCGGGCGGAAACTACGAGCAGCACTTC	CASSAQLLYQGRPGGNYEQHF
TRBD1	many	TRBJ1-3	TRBV20-1	TGCAGTGCTACCGGGACAGGGGGATCTGGAAACACCATATATTTT	CSATGTGGSGNTIYF
-	few	TRBJ2-7	TRBV5-1	TGCGCCAGCAGCTTGGCGGGGACTGGACCCAAGTACGAGCAGTACTTC	CASSLAGTGPKYEQYF
-	-	TRBJ2-6	TRBV7-2	TGTGCCAGCAGCTGGGCAGGGAACAGACCTGGGGCCAACGTCCTGACTTTC	CASSWAGNRPGANVLTF
-	few	TRBJ2-5	TRBV12-3/TRBV12-4	TGTGCCAGCAGTTTTTTAGGGTTGGAGACCCAGTACTTC	CASSFLGLETQYF
-	-	TRBJ2-7	TRBV20-1	TGCAGTGCTGAACGACCTAGCTACGAGCAGTACTTC	CSAERPSYEQYF
TRBD2	-	TRBJ2-3	TRBV7-3	TGTGCCAGCAGCTCGGGACTAGCTAGCGATACGCAGTATTTT	CASSSGLASDTQYF
-	few	TRBJ2-7	TRBV12-3/TRBV12-4	TGTGCCAGCAGTTTTAAAGCGAACTACGAGCAGTACTTC	CASSFKANYEQYF
TRBD2	few	TRBJ2-5	TRBV7-9	TGTGCCAGCACCCCGGGACTAGCGGGAGCTAACTTAGAGACCCAGTACTTC	CASTPGLAGANLETQYF
-	-	TRBJ2-2	TRBV9	TGTGCCAGCAGCGTTGGAGCGGGCCGAGACGCCGGGGAGCTGTTTTTT	CASSVGAGRDAGELFF
TRBD1	-	TRBJ2-7	TRBV29-1	TGCAGCGTGGGACGGGACAGCCCCTACGAGCAGTACTTC	CSVGRDSPYEQYF
-	few	TRBJ2-7	TRBV7-9	TGTGCCAGCAGCTTGGGTATGGGTACTTACGAGCAGTACTTC	CASSLGMGTYEQYF
-	many	TRBJ1-5	TRBV19	TGTGCCAGTACTAGCGGGGTTAATCAGCCCCAGCATTTT	CASTSGVNQPQHF
TRBD1	many	TRBJ1-6	TRBV12-3/TRBV12-4	TGTGCCAGCAGTTTCCGACAGGGGTATAATTCACCCCTCCACTTT	CASSFRQGYNSPLHF
TRBD1	many	TRBJ2-7	TRBV12-3/TRBV12-4	TGTGCCAGCAGTCGGACAGGGAAAGGCGAGCAGTACTTC	CASSRTGKGEQYF
TRBD1	many	TRBJ1-4	TRBV9	TGTGCCAGCAGCGCCTCGGGACAGGGTAATGAAAAACTGTTTTTT	CASSASGQGNEKLFF
TRBD2	few	TRBJ2-7	TRBV7-2	TGTGCCAGCAGCTTAAGCGGGGGGGGATTATACGAGCAGTACTTC	CASSLSGGGLYEQYF
-	-	TRBJ1-1	TRBV25-1	TGTGCCAGCGGCCTGCGGAAGGGTGTGAGTGAAGCTTTCTTT	CASGLRKGVSEAFF
TRBD2	-	TRBJ2-2	TRBV7-9	TGTGCCAGCAGCCTAGGACTAGTCGCGGGGGAGCTGTTTTTT	CASSLGLVAGELFF
-	many	TRBJ2-7	TRBV20-1	TGCAGTGCTAGAGGGACTGTACTCTACGAGCAGTACTTC	CSARGTVLYEQYF
TRBD1	-	TRBJ1-6	TRBV5-1	TGCGCCAGCAGCTTGGATACAGGGGGCGCTGCTTCACCCCTCCACTTT	CASSLDTGGAASPLHF
-	-	TRBJ1-5	TRBV2	TGTGCCACCAGGGACGGAGAATCCCAGCATTTT	CATRDGESQHF
-	many	TRBJ2-7	TRBV4-2	TGTGCCAGCAGCCAAGATGGTGGGATTGGGGGGCAGTACTTC	CASSQDGGIGGQYF
TRBD1	-	TRBJ1-2	TRBV4-1	TGCGCCAGCAGCCTTACAGTGACAGGGCACTATGGCTACACCTTC	CASSLTVTGHYGYTF
TRBD2	-	TRBJ2-5	TRBV25-1	TGTGCTTTAGCGGGGGGGCCGGAGACCCAGTACTTC	CALAGGPETQYF
-	-	TRBJ2-3	TRBV10-3	TGTGCCATCAGTTACTCTCGGGAGCGCACAGATACGCAGTATTTT	CAISYSRERTDTQYF